The 27 T cell receptor beta chains below all came from one sample that was sequenced in a study of shared clonotypes between healthy human individuals. Repertoires were generated with immunoSEQ multiplex PCR, while TCRdb's copy carries only in-frame clones and drops some. The sample holds about 680,000 clones, 92% seen once. CD45RO-negative, CCR7-positively selected cells formed the naive CD8 fraction, excluding terminally differentiated effector memory CD45RA+ cells. Sequences were obtained from naive CD8+ T cells sorted from blood. The receptors originated from a man younger than 45 in good health.

The genes are TRBV9 and TRBJ2-1; D could derive from TRBD1 or TRBD2 (5 bases each). V lost 0 bases to trimming and J lost 4 bases, with 11 bases between them. The CDR3 runs 15 residues. CDR1 is SGDLS, CDR2 YYNGEE, per germline. CDR3 nucleotides: TGTGCCAGCAGCGTAGAGGGACCAGCGTACAATGAGCAGTTCTTC. Amino acid sequence: CASSVEGPAYNEQFF.

In regard to this clone: No DNA is shown, since the ends of the CDR3 on it are uncertain; the CDR3 is the one TCRdb lists. V gene TRBV4-1 combines with J gene TRBJ2-2; the listed D gene, TRBD2, was not tested against the DNA. Germline-derived CDR1 and CDR2 are MGHRA and YSYEKL. The CDR3 is 15 amino acids in total, end residues counted. The CDR3 loop is CASSNTGFGAGELFF.

This rearrangement joins TRBV7-9 to TRBJ2-7; 12 positions match TRBD1. V shed 4 bases and J 4 bases; nucleotides not matched to a gene: 5. This CDR3 has 15 amino acids. Germline CDR1 SEHNR, CDR2 FQNEAQ (reference sequence). CDR3 sequence reads: CASSSGTGGNYEQYF. The CDR3 DNA is TGTGCCAGCAGCTCAGGGACAGGGGGCAATTACGAGCAGTACTTC.

The chain recombines TRBV10-2 with TRBJ1-5, with D unresolved. Trimming took off 1 base at V and 7 bases at J, with 8 bases between the two ends. Germline V gene data show CDR1 as WSHSY and CDR2 as SAAADI. This CDR3 contains 13 residues. DNA for the CDR3: TGCGCCAGCAGTGAGTTATTTCGGCAGCCCCAGCATTTT. Translation gives CASSELFRQPQHF.

This clone has just one count. The gene calls are TRBV28 and TRBJ2-1; 7 nucleotides agree with TRBD2. V lost 5 bases, J lost 6 bases, and 13 bases stayed unmatched. The length of the CDR3 is 16 residues. Germline CDR1 is MDHEN and CDR2 is SYDVKM. CDR3 sequence: CASSKVAGPLGNEQFF. The CDR3 bases are TGTGCCAGCAGTAAGGTAGCGGGCCCCCTCGGCAATGAGCAGTTCTTC.

This chain links TRBV6-4 with TRBJ2-2; D unresolved. The CDR3 runs to 14 residues. The germline CDR1 and CDR2 sequences are MRHNA and SNTAGT. The germline V and J ends were trimmed by 3 bases and 1 base, with 6 bases remaining between them. The CDR3 sequence is CASSDLGNTGELFF. In DNA, the CDR3 is TGTGCCAGCAGTGATTTAGGGAACACCGGGGAGCTGTTTTTT.

This clone has only a few counts. This chain links TRBV7-9 with TRBJ2-7; D not resolved. The CDR3 loop spans 15 amino acids. Trimming took 4 bases from V and 0 from J, leaving 13 bases between them. The germline CDR1 and CDR2 sequences are SEHNR and FQNEAQ (reference sequence). The CDR3 sequence is CASSSLDGPSYEQYF. DNA for the CDR3: TGTGCCAGCAGCTCACTGGACGGCCCCTCCTACGAGCAGTACTTC.

The chain combines TRBV29-1 with TRBJ2-6, with unresolved D. The CDR3 has 15 residues. With 1 base removed from V and 0 bases from J, the gap between germline ends came to 7 bases. The germline V gene has CDR1 SQVTM and CDR2 ANQGSEA. Here the CDR3 DNA reads TGCAGCGTTGAAGGTACCCGCTCTGGGGCCAACGTCCTGACTTTC. The encoded protein is CSVEGTRSGANVLTF.

This rearrangement joins TRBV18 to TRBJ2-3; 12 positions match TRBD2. The J segment lost 0 bases and the V segment lost 6 bases, leaving 4 bases of the junction unmatched. Germline CDR1 and CDR2: KGHSH and LQKENI. The CDR3 has 16 residues. This chain's CDR3 is CASSHGTSGSTDTQYF. The CDR3, as DNA: TGTGCCAGCTCCCACGGGACTAGCGGGAGCACAGATACGCAGTATTTT.

A word on this clone: Other DNA sequences in the same sample also yield this CDR3. The chain joins TRBV9 to TRBJ2-2; D gene ambiguous. V lost 3 bases and J lost 2, with 2 bases in between. The germline CDR1 and CDR2 sequences are SGDLS and YYNGEE. CDR3 length: 12 amino acids. CDR3 nucleotides: TGTGCCAGCAGCGCCAACACCGGGGAGCTGTTTTTT. Translated, it gives CASSANTGELFF.

This clone was seen only once. The rearrangement links TRBV5-4 to TRBJ2-7; D ambiguous. With 0 bases removed from V and 0 bases from J, the gap between germline ends came to 10 bases. The CDR3 runs 15 residues. Per the germline V gene, CDR1 is SGHNT and CDR2 is YYREEE (reference sequence). This CDR3 is CASSLGAASSYEQYF. The CDR3 nucleotides are TGTGCCAGCAGCTTGGGGGCAGCGAGCTCCTACGAGCAGTACTTC.

The rearrangement links TRBV7-9 to TRBJ2-4; TRBD1 matches 7 bases. The J segment lost 7 bases and the V segment lost 8 bases, leaving 5 bases of the junction unmatched. Germline V gives CDR1 SEHNR, CDR2 FQNEAQ (reference sequence). The CDR3 is 12 residues long. The CDR3 reads CASGRDSNIQYF. For the CDR3, the DNA is TGTGCCAGCGGAAGGGACAGTAACATTCAGTACTTC.

The chain employs TRBV4-1 and TRBJ2-1; the match to TRBD2 covers 8 bases. CDR1 is MGHRA, CDR2 YSYEKL, per germline. Trimming took 1 base from V and 10 from J; bases not matched to a gene: 12. The CDR3 has 16 residues. The CDR3 DNA reads TGCGCCAGCAGCCAAGGGGGAGCGGGAGCCTTCTCGGAGCAGTTCTTC. As protein: CASSQGGAGAFSEQFF.

V and J are TRBV6-5 and TRBJ2-7; D assignment may be TRBD1 or TRBD2 (6 bases each). Per the germline V gene, CDR1 is MNHEY and CDR2 is SVGAGI. V lost 4 bases and J 4 bases, leaving 11 bases between the germline ends. The CDR3 consists of 13 residues. The CDR3 region is CASSFGGLYEQYF. The CDR3 nucleotides are TGTGCCAGCAGTTTCGGGGGCTTATACGAGCAGTACTTC.

This clone was counted between two and nine times. The sample carries other DNA sequences with the same CDR3. V is TRBV6-1 and J is TRBJ2-7; D is unclear. Germline V lookup: CDR1 MNHNS, CDR2 SASEGT. Trimming pared 2 bases from V and 2 bases from J, leaving 7 bases between. The CDR3 covers 13 residues. The CDR3 coding sequence is TGTGCCAGCAGTGAATCCCGGACCTACGAGCAGTACTTC. Translation: CASSESRTYEQYF.

The CDR3 spells CSVVDRTAYEQYF. CDR3 bases: TGCAGCGTTGTCGACAGAACCGCCTACGAGCAGTACTTC. This rearrangement joins TRBV29-1 to TRBJ2-7, with a weak D call TRBD1 (5 bases). The V gene lost 4 bases and the J gene lost 2 bases, with 12 bases spanning the gap. The CDR3 consists of 13 residues. Germline V gene lookup returns CDR1 SQVTM and CDR2 ANQGSEA.

The J gene is TRBJ1-2, the V gene TRBV6-1; tentatively, D is TRBD1 (5 bases). This CDR3 has 14 amino acids. CDR1 is MNHNS and CDR2 is SASEGT in the germline V gene. Trimming removed 1 base at V and 4 bases at J, with 10 bases between. The CDR3 reads CASSEVTVSYGYTF. The DNA for the CDR3 is TGTGCCAGCAGTGAAGTGACAGTTAGCTATGGCTACACCTTC.

The V call is TRBV7-9, the J call TRBJ2-7; D ambiguous. Trimming shortened V by 4 bases and J by 0 bases, and 13 bases separated the two germline ends. CDR3 length: 15 amino acids. Germline loops: CDR1 SEHNR, CDR2 FQNEAQ (reference sequence). In DNA form, the CDR3 reads TGTGCCAGCAGCTCCGCCGCCGCGTACTCCTACGAGCAGTACTTC. Amino acids: CASSSAAAYSYEQYF.

The chain carries TRBV6-5 and TRBJ2-1, with D hard to call. This CDR3 is built from 11 residues. CDR1 MNHEY and CDR2 SVGAGI come from the germline V gene. Trimming left V 0 bases short and J 12 bases short, with 6 bases between. CDR3 protein: CASSYSGGQFF. DNA for the CDR3: TGTGCCAGCAGTTACTCCGGCGGGCAGTTCTTC.

This chain joins TRBV28 and TRBJ2-1; 9 positions match TRBD1. The trim removed 2 bases at V and 6 bases at J, leaving 5 bases unmatched. This CDR3 has 15 amino acids. The germline gives CDR1 MDHEN, CDR2 SYDVKM. The DNA of the CDR3 is TGTGCCAGCAGTTTAGGGACAGGGATGTTCAATGAGCAGTTCTTC. Amino acid sequence: CASSLGTGMFNEQFF.

The genes are TRBV6-5 and TRBJ2-7; D not resolved. The ends were cut back, 4 bases at V and 5 bases at J, with 9 bases in the middle. The CDR3 loop spans 12 amino acids. CDR1 is MNHEY, CDR2 SVGAGI, per germline. Written as DNA, the CDR3 is TGTGCCAGCAGTTTCATCCTCCACGAGCAGTACTTC. Protein: CASSFILHEQYF.

The chain uses TRBV28 and TRBJ2-1; 9 nucleotides match TRBD1. CDR1 is MDHEN and CDR2 is SYDVKM in the germline V gene. This CDR3 is 14 amino acids long. Trimming took 7 bases from V and 7 from J; bases not matched to a gene: 8. The CDR3 reads CASKSGTGINEQFF. CDR3 DNA: TGTGCCAGCAAGTCCGGGACAGGGATTAATGAGCAGTTCTTC.

On this clone: The sample holds other DNA sequences that translate to the same CDR3. The chain recombines TRBV12-5 with TRBJ2-1; no clear D gene. CDR3 length equals 11 residues. Germline V gene lookup returns CDR1 LGHNT and CDR2 FRNRAP. V was pared by 1 base and J by 6 bases, with 1 base between. Written as DNA, the CDR3 is TGTGCTAGTGGTTTGGGCAATGAGCAGTTCTTC. Protein product: CASGLGNEQFF.

This clone has only one observation. The V call is TRBV5-5, the J call TRBJ1-4, with D maybe TRBD1 (6 bases). V lost 3 bases and J 4 bases, leaving 10 bases between the germline ends. CDR1 and CDR2 (germline): SGHKS, YYEKEE (reference sequence). This CDR3 is built from 14 residues. CDR3: CASSSRDNNEKLFF. CDR3 sequence (DNA): TGTGCCAGCAGCTCCCGGGACAATAATGAAAAACTGTTTTTT.

The V gene is TRBV28, the J gene TRBJ1-2; 11 bases agree with TRBD1. The V gene end was trimmed by 3 bases and the J gene end by 8 bases; junction bases not matched to a gene: 11. This CDR3 is built from 16 residues. The germline CDR1 and CDR2 sequences are MDHEN and SYDVKM. The CDR3 here is CASSFGGQGAFWGYTF. The CDR3 nucleotides read TGTGCCAGCAGTTTCGGCGGACAGGGGGCATTTTGGGGCTACACCTTC.

The chain joins TRBV9 to TRBJ2-1, with 7 bases lining up with TRBD2. The V segment lost 6 bases and the J segment 2 bases; nucleotides outside the gene matches: 5. Germline V CDR1 and CDR2: SGDLS, YYNGEE. CDR3 size: 14 residues. The CDR3, as DNA: TGTGCCAGCAACGCGGGAGTCCCCTACAATGAGCAGTTCTTC. Translating gives CASNAGVPYNEQFF.

The chain employs TRBV18 and TRBJ2-7; TRBD2 is a possible D gene (7 bases). Germline-derived CDR1 and CDR2 are KGHSH and LQKENI. V lost 6 bases to trimming and J lost 4 bases, with 16 bases between them. The CDR3 covers 14 residues. CDR3 sequence: CASSLGGGPYEQYF. The CDR3 DNA reads as TGTGCCAGCTCCCTAGGGGGGGGGCCTTACGAGCAGTACTTC.